One and the same sample provided the 3 T cell receptor beta chains below, sequenced in a study of neoadjuvant anti-PD-1 for oral cavity cancer. Measured with immunoSEQ multiplex PCR; TCRdb has only the in-frame clones, and not every one. The sample lists tens of thousands of clones, more than 70% occurring once. Sequencing was performed on PBMCs, taken before nivolumab (anti-PD-1) treatment. Source of these receptors: a person between 35 and 79 years old with oral cavity squamous cell carcinoma.

The chain couples TRBV5-6 to TRBJ1-2; no definite D call. The CDR3 has 14 amino acids. V gave up 1 base and J gave up 4 bases, with 11 bases separating them. In germline, CDR1 is SGHDT, CDR2 YYEEEE. The CDR3 region is CASSLSGPGYGYTF. In nucleotides, the CDR3 is TGTGCCAGCAGCTTGTCAGGCCCCGGCTATGGCTACACCTTC.

This chain connects TRBV2 to TRBJ2-4, with 9 positions matching TRBD2. Germline V gives CDR1 SNHLY, CDR2 FYNNEI. Trimming took 1 base from V and 0 from J; bases not matched to a gene: 1. This CDR3 comprises 16 residues. The CDR3 loop reads CASSEGLAEAKNIQYF. CDR3 bases: TGTGCCAGCAGTGAAGGACTAGCGGAAGCCAAAAACATTCAGTACTTC. Variable domain in full (rest from reference TRBV2 and TRBJ2-4): EPEVTQTPSHQVTQMGQEVILRCVPISNHLYFYWYRQILGQKVEFLVSFYNNEISEKSEIFDDQFSVERPDGSNFTLKIRSTKLEDSAMYFCASSEGLAEAKNIQYFGAGTRLSVL.

V usage is TRBV19 and J usage is TRBJ2-7; 10 bases line up with TRBD1. This CDR3 is 15 amino acids long. Germline CDR1 is LNHDA and CDR2 is SQIVND (reference sequence). V shed 6 bases, J shed 8 bases, and the junction held 13 bases outside the gene matches. The CDR3 nucleotides read TGTGCCAGTAGCCGTGATCTCGGGACAGGGGTAAAGCAGTACTTC. This sequence encodes CASSRDLGTGVKQYF. The full variable domain, its missing parts supplied by reference TRBV19 and TRBJ2-7, is DGGITQSPKYLFRKEGQNVTLSCEQNLNHDAMYWYRQDPGQGLRLIYYSQIVNDFQKGDIAEGYSVSREKKESFPLTVTSAQKNPTAFYLCASSRDLGTGVKQYFGPGTRLTVT.